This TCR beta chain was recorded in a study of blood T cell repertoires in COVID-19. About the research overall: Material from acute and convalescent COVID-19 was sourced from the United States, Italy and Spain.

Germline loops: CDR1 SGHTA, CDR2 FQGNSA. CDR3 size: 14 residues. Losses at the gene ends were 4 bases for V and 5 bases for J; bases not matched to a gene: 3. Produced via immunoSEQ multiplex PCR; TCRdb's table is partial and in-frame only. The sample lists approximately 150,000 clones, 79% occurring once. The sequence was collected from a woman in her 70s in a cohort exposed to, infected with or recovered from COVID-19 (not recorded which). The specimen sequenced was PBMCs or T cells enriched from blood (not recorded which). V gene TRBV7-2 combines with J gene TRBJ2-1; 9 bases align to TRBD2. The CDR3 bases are TGTGCCAGCAGCTCCGGGACTAGCCACAATGAGCAGTTCTTC. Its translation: CASSSGTSHNEQFF.